This passage covers 14 T cell receptor beta chains from one sample sequenced in a study of T-cell memory formation after mild COVID-19. Each CDR3 protein gets one entry after TCRdb re-called the 5' RACE reads with MiXCR. The sample records 100,000 to 130,000 distinct CDR3 sequences, roughly a sixth being singletons. The specimen sequenced was PBMCs or a T cell subset sorted from them (not recorded which). The receptor source for this set is a man aged 18-30 years who had mild COVID-19 (a few samples of this study predate the infection). Cell type and time point are not known.

The J gene is TRBJ1-3, the V gene TRBV5-6; no definite D call. Per germline, CDR1 SGHDT and CDR2 YYEEEE. Trimming cost V 4 bases and J 4 bases, with 15 bases left between them. This CDR3 comprises 15 residues. The chain's CDR3 is CASSPRAALGNTIYF. For the CDR3, the DNA is TGTGCCAGCAGCCCGAGGGCAGCCCTCGGAAACACCATATATTTT. The variable domain in full, completed from reference TRBV5-6 and TRBJ1-3, reads DAGVTQSPTHLIKTRGQQVTLRCSPKSGHDTVSWYQQALGQGPQFIFQYYEEEERQRGNFPDRFSGHQFPNYSSELNVNALLLGDSALYLCASSPRAALGNTIYFGEGSWLTVV.

The chain uses TRBV9 and TRBJ2-1; tentative D call: TRBD1 (6 bases). This CDR3 has 13 amino acids. Trimming shortened V by 0 bases and J by 6 bases, and 7 bases separated the two germline ends. Germline V gene data show CDR1 as SGDLS and CDR2 as YYNGEE. The CDR3 nucleotides read TGTGCCAGCAGCGTAGAAGGGGGCAATGAGCAGTTCTTC. The encoded protein is CASSVEGGNEQFF.

J is TRBJ2-3 and V is TRBV3-1, with unresolved D. From germline, CDR1 is LGHDT and CDR2 YNNKEL (reference sequence). The V end was cut by 0 bases, the J end by 5 bases, with 6 bases between. The CDR3 length is 13 residues. The CDR3 nucleotides read TGTGCCAGCAGCCAAGATTTTGAAGATACGCAGTATTTT. This encodes CASSQDFEDTQYF.

V usage is TRBV3-1 and J usage is TRBJ1-2, with D possibly being TRBD1 (5 bases). V lost 1 base to trimming and J lost 7 bases, with 13 bases between them. In germline, CDR1 is LGHDT, CDR2 YNNKEL (reference sequence). This CDR3 has 14 amino acids. The CDR3 sequence is CASSQGGVAGGYTF. The CDR3 bases are TGTGCCAGCAGCCAAGGAGGGGTAGCCGGTGGCTACACCTTC.

This rearrangement joins TRBV11-2 to TRBJ2-7; a weak D match, TRBD2 (6 bases). The CDR3 has 15 residues. CDR1 is SGHAT, CDR2 FQNNGV, per germline. Trimming pared 4 bases from V and 9 bases from J, leaving 22 bases between. This chain's CDR3 is CASSSAGSWTTVQYF. CDR3 in DNA: TGTGCCAGCAGCTCCGCCGGGAGCTGGACTACGGTGCAGTACTTC.

The chain couples TRBV24-1 to TRBJ2-3, with D uncertain. The ends were cut back, 5 bases at V and 5 bases at J, with 10 bases in the middle. CDR3 size: 13 residues. The germline V gene has CDR1 KGHDR and CDR2 SFDVKD. Written as DNA, the CDR3 is TGTGCCACCAGTGTGGCCAACCAAGATACGCAGTATTTT. This encodes CATSVANQDTQYF.

This clonotype was observed many times. The chain links TRBV7-9 to TRBJ2-1, with 7 bases that match TRBD1. This CDR3 has 16 amino acids. The V and J ends lost 5 bases and 6 bases, in that order; junction bases with no gene match: 13. Per the germline V gene, CDR1 is SEHNR and CDR2 is FQNEAQ (reference sequence). CDR3 region: CASSPRQGGMGNEQFF. As DNA, the CDR3 is TGTGCCAGCAGCCCCCGACAGGGTGGGATGGGCAATGAGCAGTTCTTC. The whole variable domain, filled in from reference TRBV7-9 and TRBJ2-1, reads DTGVSQNPRHKITKRGQNVTFRCDPISEHNRLYWYRQTLGQGPEFLTYFQNEAQLEKSRLLSDRFSAERPKGSFSTLEIQRTEQGDSAMYLCASSPRQGGMGNEQFFGPGTRLTVL.

This clonotype occurred a few times. This chain joins TRBV5-6 and TRBJ1-2; 9 nucleotides match TRBD1. Per the germline V gene, CDR1 is SGHDT and CDR2 is YYEEEE. The length of the CDR3 is 16 residues. The V gene end was trimmed by 4 bases and the J gene end by 4 bases; junction bases not matched to a gene: 11. This chain's CDR3 is CASSLPQGASLYGYTF. The CDR3 DNA reads as TGTGCCAGCAGCCTGCCACAGGGGGCTTCACTCTATGGCTACACCTTC.

The chain recombines TRBV7-2 with TRBJ2-4, with 9 positions matching TRBD2. CDR3 length: 16 amino acids. Losses at the gene ends were 2 bases for V and 5 bases for J; bases not matched to a gene: 7. Germline V CDR1 and CDR2: SGHTA, FQGNSA. CDR3 nucleotides: TGTGCCAGCAGCTTAACAGCGGGGGGCCGCCAAAACATTCAGTACTTC. Translating it yields CASSLTAGGRQNIQYF.

This clonotype was recorded a few times. The chain employs TRBV7-6 and TRBJ2-1, with TRBD2 as a possible D gene (7 bases). The CDR3 runs to 13 residues. V lost 2 bases and J 9 bases, leaving 11 bases between the germline ends. Germline V gene sequence: CDR1 SGHVS, CDR2 FNYEAQ. The CDR3 protein is CASSLRGAGEQFF. CDR3 nucleotides: TGTGCCAGCAGCTTACGGGGGGCGGGTGAGCAGTTCTTC.

The chain recombines TRBV7-3 with TRBJ2-1, with 8 bases fitting TRBD2. CDR3 size: 15 residues. The germline gives CDR1 SGHTA, CDR2 FQGTGA. The junction had 7 bases not matched to a gene; V was cut back by 5 bases and J by 4 bases. DNA of the CDR3: TGTGCCAGCAGCCTAGGTAGCGGGGTTTACAATGAGCAGTTCTTC. It specifies CASSLGSGVYNEQFF. Full variable domain (missing parts from reference TRBV7-3 and TRBJ2-1): GAGVSQTPSNKVTEKGKYVELRCDPISGHTALYWYRQSLGQGPEFLIYFQGTGAADDSGLPNDRFFAVRPEGSVSTLKIQRTERGDSAVYLCASSLGSGVYNEQFFGPGTRLTVL.

The chain uses TRBV10-3 and TRBJ1-5; no definite D call. CDR1 ENHRY and CDR2 SYGVKD come from the germline V gene. V lost 4 bases and J 3 bases, leaving 10 bases between the germline ends. CDR3 length equals 14 residues. CDR3 protein: CAISGPDLNQPQHF. In DNA form, the CDR3 reads TGTGCCATCAGTGGACCGGACCTCAATCAGCCCCAGCATTTT.

This clonotype was counted only a few times. The chain combines TRBV12-3 or TRBV12-4 with TRBJ2-3; TRBD2 matches 8 bases. V lost 8 bases, J lost 5 bases, and 15 bases stayed unmatched. This CDR3 spans 16 amino acids. DNA for the CDR3: TGTGCCAGCGGTCCTTTGGGCGGGGGGCAAGGAGATACGCAGTATTTT. This codes for CASGPLGGGQGDTQYF.

The gene calls are TRBV19 and TRBJ1-1; 8 nucleotides align to TRBD1. The CDR3 runs 12 residues. The V gene end was trimmed by 6 bases and the J gene end by 6 bases; junction bases not matched to a gene: 3. CDR1 is LNHDA and CDR2 is SQIVND in the germline V gene (reference sequence). In DNA, the CDR3 is TGTGCCAGTAGAGGGGACAGGCCTGAAGCTTTCTTT. The encoded protein is CASRGDRPEAFF.